The 10 T cell receptor beta chains presented below share a single source sample, sequenced in a study of blood T cell repertoires in COVID-19. Assay: immunoSEQ multiplex PCR; the TCRdb copy retains only in-frame clones and omits some. In the table there are about 140,000 clones, approximately 90% of which are singletons. Material: peripheral blood. Receptor source: a woman older than 75 with acute or convalescent COVID-19.

The gene calls are TRBV7-8 and TRBJ1-4; D is ambiguous. Germline loops: CDR1 SGHVS, CDR2 FQNEAQ. The CDR3 length is 15 residues. Trimming took off 3 bases at V and 8 bases at J, with 16 bases between the two ends. The CDR3 protein is CASSLRPAVFEKLFF. As DNA, the CDR3 is TGTGCCAGCAGCTTGAGGCCGGCAGTATTCGAAAAACTGTTTTTT.

V gene TRBV9 combines with J gene TRBJ1-2, with D possibly matching TRBD1 (5 bases). V lost 4 bases and J lost 8, with 18 bases in between. Germline assignment: CDR1 SGDLS and CDR2 YYNGEE. This CDR3 has 14 amino acids. CDR3: CASSPREGSRGYTF. The CDR3 coding sequence is TGTGCCAGCAGCCCCAGGGAGGGGAGTCGGGGCTACACCTTC. The full variable domain, its missing parts supplied by reference TRBV9 and TRBJ1-2, is DSGVTQTPKHLITATGQRVTLRCSPRSGDLSVYWYQQSLDQGLQFLIQYYNGEERAKGNILERFSAQQFPDLHSELNLSSLELGDSALYFCASSPREGSRGYTFGSGTRLTVV.

Comment on this clone: Distinct nucleotide sequences in the sample also encode this CDR3. The chain recombines TRBV5-1 with TRBJ1-1; D is undetermined. CDR3 length: 13 amino acids. V shed 0 bases and J shed 3 bases, with 6 bases lying between them. CDR1 is SGHRS, CDR2 YFSETQ, per germline. The CDR3 loop reads CASSLGRDTEAFF. The CDR3 DNA is TGCGCCAGCAGCTTGGGTCGGGACACTGAAGCTTTCTTT.

The rearrangement uses TRBV30 and TRBJ2-7; perhaps TRBD2 as D (5 bases). Germline CDR1 is GTSNPN and CDR2 is SVGIG (reference sequence). Trimming stripped 3 bases from V and 0 bases from J, with 12 bases between. The CDR3 is 14 residues long. The CDR3 DNA follows: TGTGCCTGGAGGGAGGAGCTGAGCTCCTACGAGCAGTACTTC. This translates into CAWREELSSYEQYF.

There are a few counts of this clone. This chain uses TRBV7-9 with TRBJ1-3; TRBD1 matches at 8 bases. J was trimmed by 2 bases and V by 5 bases; bases with no gene match: 2. CDR1 and CDR2 (germline): SEHNR, FQNEAQ (reference sequence). The CDR3 runs to 14 residues. CDR3 bases: TGTGCCAGCAGCCCGGACAGGGCTGGAAACACCATATATTTT. It encodes CASSPDRAGNTIYF.

Only a few counts were recorded for this clone. The chain links TRBV30 to TRBJ1-2; 8 positions agree with TRBD1. Trimming cost V 1 base and J 4 bases; bases outside gene matches: 8. CDR3 length: 15 amino acids. Germline loops: CDR1 GTSNPN, CDR2 SVGIG (reference sequence). The CDR3 loop reads CAWSAPGQVGYGYTF. CDR3 nucleotides: TGTGCCTGGAGTGCGCCGGGACAGGTGGGCTATGGCTACACCTTC.

This rearrangement joins TRBV3-1 (or the pseudogene TRBV3-2) to TRBJ2-1; 7 nucleotides agree with TRBD1. Germline values: CDR1 LGHDT, CDR2 YNNKEL (reference sequence). V dropped 1 base and J dropped 6; count of bases not matched to a gene: 6. The length of the CDR3 is 15 residues. The CDR3 loop reads CASSQGQGIPNEQFF. In DNA, the CDR3 is TGTGCCAGCAGCCAAGGACAGGGAATACCCAATGAGCAGTTCTTC.

CDR3 bases: TGTGCCAGCAGTCCAGGGATCTCTGGAAACACCATATATTTT. This sequence encodes CASSPGISGNTIYF. The chain joins TRBV3-1 (or the pseudogene TRBV3-2) to TRBJ1-3; maybe TRBD1 (5 bases). The CDR3 runs to 14 residues. Germline CDR1 reads LGHDT; CDR2 reads YNNKEL (reference sequence). Between the trimmed V and J ends, which lost 6 bases and 0 bases, there was a span of 9 bases.

This rearrangement joins TRBV6-5 to TRBJ1-4; 9 bases align to TRBD1. Germline V lookup: CDR1 MNHEY, CDR2 SVGAGI. Trimming at V came to 2 bases and at J to 11 bases, leaving 6 bases not matched to a gene. The CDR3 length is 14 residues. The CDR3 loop reads CASSYDRDRAKLFF. The CDR3 DNA follows: TGTGCCAGCAGTTACGATAGGGACAGGGCTAAACTGTTTTTT.

The chain couples TRBV2 to TRBJ1-1, with 10 bases identical to TRBD1. Per the germline V gene, CDR1 is SNHLY and CDR2 is FYNNEI. The CDR3 contains 13 residues. The V segment lost 6 bases and the J segment 7 bases; nucleotides outside the gene matches: 5. In DNA form, the CDR3 reads TGTGCCAGCAGCGCGGGACAGGGGATTGAAGCTTTCTTT. It encodes CASSAGQGIEAFF. The entire variable domain, with the rest obtained from reference TRBV2 and TRBJ1-1, is as follows: EPEVTQTPSHQVTQMGQEVILRCVPISNHLYFYWYRQILGQKVEFLVSFYNNEISEKSEIFDDQFSVERPDGSNFTLKIRSTKLEDSAMYFCASSAGQGIEAFFGQGTRLTVV.